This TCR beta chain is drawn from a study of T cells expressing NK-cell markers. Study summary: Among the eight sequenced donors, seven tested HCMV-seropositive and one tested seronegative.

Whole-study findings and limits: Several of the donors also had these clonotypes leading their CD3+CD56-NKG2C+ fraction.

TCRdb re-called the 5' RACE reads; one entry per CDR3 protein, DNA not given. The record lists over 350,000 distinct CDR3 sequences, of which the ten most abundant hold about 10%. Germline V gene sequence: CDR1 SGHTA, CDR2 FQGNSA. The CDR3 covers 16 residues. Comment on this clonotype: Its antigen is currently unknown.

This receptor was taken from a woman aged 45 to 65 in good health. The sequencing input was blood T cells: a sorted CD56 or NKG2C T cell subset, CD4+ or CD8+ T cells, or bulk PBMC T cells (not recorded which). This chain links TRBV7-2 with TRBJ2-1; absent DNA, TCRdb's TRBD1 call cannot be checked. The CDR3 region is CASSPRRTGMDNEQFF.